This note documents a single TCR beta chain sequence. Clones were read by immunoSEQ multiplex PCR, and TCRdb kept only the in-frame ones, dropping some. The profile shows about 2,200,000 clones, roughly 91% of them singletons. Per the germline V gene, CDR1 is LNHDA and CDR2 is SQIVND (reference sequence). Trimming pared 6 bases from V and 0 bases from J, leaving 13 bases between. The CDR3 loop spans 15 amino acids. Positive CCR7 selection of CD45RO-negative cells yielded the naive CD8 cells, and terminally differentiated effector memory CD45RA+ cells were excluded. This sample is drawn from a study of shared clonotypes between healthy human individuals. Turning to the study itself: Per donor, three plates held CD4 naive cells, three held CD4 memory, two held CD8 naive and one held CD8 memory.

The chain links TRBV19 to TRBJ2-3; D might be TRBD1 (7 bases). Material: naive CD8+ T cells from PBMCs. The receptor was derived from a man aged 18 to 29 in good health. Some clones in this sample may be carry-over from other donors' samples. The CDR3, as DNA: TGTGCCAGTAGATTGCGGGACAGAAGCACAGATACGCAGTATTTT. Amino acid sequence: CASRLRDRSTDTQYF.